What follows describes a single TCR beta chain. The V segment lost 10 bases and the J segment 8 bases; nucleotides outside the gene matches: 11. The CDR3 loop spans 14 amino acids. Looked up from germline, CDR1 is MNHEY and CDR2 is SVGAGI. Produced via immunoSEQ multiplex PCR; TCRdb's table is partial and in-frame only. The table shows some 30,000 clones, with about 91% occurring only once. This record comes from a study of blood T cell repertoires in COVID-19. This chain uses TRBV6-5 with TRBJ2-1; 10 bases are a match to TRBD2. Source material: peripheral blood. The clonotype comes from a man in his forties or fifties with active COVID-19. CDR3 nucleotides: TGTGCCACTGGGGGGAATCTAGCGGGAGATGAGCAGTTCTTC. It codes for CATGGNLAGDEQFF.